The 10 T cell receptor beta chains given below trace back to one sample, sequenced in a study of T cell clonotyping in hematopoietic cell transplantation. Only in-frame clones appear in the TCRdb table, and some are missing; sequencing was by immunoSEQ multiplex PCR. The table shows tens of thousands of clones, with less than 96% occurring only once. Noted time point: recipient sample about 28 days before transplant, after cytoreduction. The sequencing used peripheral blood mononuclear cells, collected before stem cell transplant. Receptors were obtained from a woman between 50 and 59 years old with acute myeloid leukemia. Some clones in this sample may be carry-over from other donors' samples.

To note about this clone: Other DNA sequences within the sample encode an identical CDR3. The CDR3 DNA follows: TGTGCCAGCAGTGGGGACAGCAATCAGCCCCAGCATTTT. It yields the protein CASSGDSNQPQHF. The chain has TRBV2 and TRBJ1-5; tentatively, D is TRBD1 (5 bases). Germline CDR1 is SNHLY and CDR2 is FYNNEI. Trimming removed 4 bases at V and 1 base at J, with 5 bases between. This CDR3 is 13 amino acids long.

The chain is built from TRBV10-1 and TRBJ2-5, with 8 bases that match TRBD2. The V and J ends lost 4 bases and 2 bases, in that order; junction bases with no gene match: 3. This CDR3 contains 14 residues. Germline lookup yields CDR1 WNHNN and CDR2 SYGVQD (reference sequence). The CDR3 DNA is TGCGCCAGCAGTGCAACTAGCGGTCAAGAGACCCAGTACTTC. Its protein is CASSATSGQETQYF.

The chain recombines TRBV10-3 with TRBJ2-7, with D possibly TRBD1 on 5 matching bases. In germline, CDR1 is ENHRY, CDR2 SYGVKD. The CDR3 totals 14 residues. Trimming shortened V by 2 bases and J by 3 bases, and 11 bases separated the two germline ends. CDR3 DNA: TGTGCCATCAGTGAGGGGGCCGACGGCTACGAGCAGTACTTC. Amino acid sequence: CAISEGADGYEQYF.

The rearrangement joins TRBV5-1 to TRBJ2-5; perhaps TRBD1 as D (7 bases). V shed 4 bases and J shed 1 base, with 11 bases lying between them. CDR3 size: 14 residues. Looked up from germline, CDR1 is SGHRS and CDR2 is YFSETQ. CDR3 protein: CASSGGTAQETQYF. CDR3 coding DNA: TGCGCCAGCAGCGGAGGGACAGCCCAAGAGACCCAGTACTTC.

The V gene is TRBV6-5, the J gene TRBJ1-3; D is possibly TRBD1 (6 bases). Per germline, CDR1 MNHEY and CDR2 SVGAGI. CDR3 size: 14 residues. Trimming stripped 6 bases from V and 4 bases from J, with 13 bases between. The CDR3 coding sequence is TGTGCCAGCAGACCCGGGGGGGCCGGAAACACCATATATTTT. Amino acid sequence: CASRPGGAGNTIYF.

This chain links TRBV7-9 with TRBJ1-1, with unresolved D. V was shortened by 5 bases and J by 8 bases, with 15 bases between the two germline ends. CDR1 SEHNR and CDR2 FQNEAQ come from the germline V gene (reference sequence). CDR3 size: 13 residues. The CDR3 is CASSLLNQWEAFF. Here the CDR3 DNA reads TGTGCCAGCAGCCTACTTAATCAATGGGAAGCTTTCTTT. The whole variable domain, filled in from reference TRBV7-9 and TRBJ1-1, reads DTGVSQNPRHKITKRGQNVTFRCDPISEHNRLYWYRQTLGQGPEFLTYFQNEAQLEKSRLLSDRFSAERPKGSFSTLEIQRTEQGDSAMYLCASSLLNQWEAFFGQGTRLTVV.

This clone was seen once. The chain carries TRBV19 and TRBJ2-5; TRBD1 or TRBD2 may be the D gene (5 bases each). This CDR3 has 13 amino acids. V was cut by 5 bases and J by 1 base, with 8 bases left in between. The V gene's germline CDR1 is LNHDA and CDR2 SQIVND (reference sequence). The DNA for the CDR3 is TGTGCCAGTAGTCGGGACGTCCAAGAGACCCAGTACTTC. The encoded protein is CASSRDVQETQYF.

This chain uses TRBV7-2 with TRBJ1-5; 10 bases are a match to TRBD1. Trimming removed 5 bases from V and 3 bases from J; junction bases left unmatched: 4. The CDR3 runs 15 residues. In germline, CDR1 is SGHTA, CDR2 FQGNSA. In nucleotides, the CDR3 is TGTGCCAGCAGCAGACAGGGGGCCGTCAATCAGCCCCAGCATTTT. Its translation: CASSRQGAVNQPQHF.

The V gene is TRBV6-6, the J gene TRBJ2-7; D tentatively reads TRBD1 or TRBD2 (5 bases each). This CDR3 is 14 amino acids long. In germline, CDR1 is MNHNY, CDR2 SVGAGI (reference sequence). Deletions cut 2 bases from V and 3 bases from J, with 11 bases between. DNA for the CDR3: TGTGCCAGCAGTTACAAAGGGACCTACTACGAGCAGTACTTC. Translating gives CASSYKGTYYEQYF.

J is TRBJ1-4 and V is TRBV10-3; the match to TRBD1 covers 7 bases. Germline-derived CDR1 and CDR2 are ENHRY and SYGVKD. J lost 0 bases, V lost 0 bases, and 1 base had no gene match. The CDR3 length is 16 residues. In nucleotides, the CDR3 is TGTGCCATCAGTGAGTCCGGGACAGCAACTAATGAAAAACTGTTTTTT. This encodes CAISESGTATNEKLFF.